The sequence of this TCR beta chain was determined in a study of vaccination and CD4 T cells after COVID-19 (dated 2022 in TCRdb). For context, the study as a whole: Convalescent patients had a positive SARS-CoV-2 result on nasal swab PCR, and of these patients, some 10 had mild disease and one had severe disease. Post-vaccine blood samples were collected a median of approximately eleven weeks after the second vaccine dose, ranging from about 13 to 241 days. Culture stimuli were overlapping spike peptide pools from SARS-CoV-2 and from the common cold coronaviruses HCoV-NL63, HCoV-OC43 and HCoV-229E. Post-COVID blood samples from convalescent patients were collected a median of approximately 100 days after diagnosis, with a range of roughly 35 to 180 days. Control cultures received a CEFX viral epitope pool as the positive control, an HIV-1 Nef peptide pool as the negative control, or no peptide. The convalescent cohort included six males and four females, with two Hispanic individuals, seven Caucasians, two Asians and one multiracial person. In approximately ten COVID-19 convalescent patients and 4 infection-naive healthy vaccine recipients, the spike-specific CD4+ TCR repertoire before mRNA vaccination was compared with the repertoire after mRNA vaccination. Two doses of either the Pfizer-BioNTech BNT162b2 vaccine (n=8) or the Moderna mRNA-1273 vaccine (n=2) were administered to participants. The research as a whole found: The median count of SARS-CoV-2-reactive clonotypes went up from 20 to 25 after infection to more than 30 after vaccination, although the change was not significant. Of the vaccine-specific clones in convalescent patients, 304 of 307, or nearly all, reacted only to SARS-CoV-2 spike and did not cross-react with common cold coronaviruses. Relatively few convalescent patients were included in the study, and early timepoints after natural infection were not analyzed. In convalescent patients, a median roughly 88% of post-vaccine SARS-CoV-2-reactive clones were detected only after vaccination, suggesting vaccine-specific priming.

Read against the paper, the sample's treatment or condition label means: roughly 11-day PBMC culture with coronavirus spike peptide pools or control peptides (ViraFEST assay). The ViraFEST assay was used in the study, in which antigen-specific T cells were expanded with peptide pools and expanded clonotypes were subsequently identified by TCR sequencing. The convalescent patients' positive SARS-CoV-2 PCR tests were from March to December 2020, which was before the Alpha, Beta and Delta variants emerged in the United States. About 2 million PBMCs per well were cultured in IMDM with roughly 5.5% human AB serum and approximately 10 IU/ml IL-2, plus 10 ug/ml peptide pools. Half of the culture medium was replaced with fresh IL-2-containing medium on days 3 and 7. After less than 12 days of culture, CD4+ T cells were isolated by negative selection using the EasySep CD4+ T cell isolation kit. PBMCs were separated from whole blood using Ficoll-Paque Plus gradient centrifugation and then either used fresh or cryopreserved at -140C. Culture conditions were generally each tested in triplicate wells.

Library preparation used PCR. At the Johns Hopkins FTIC core, DNA from the cultured CD4+ T cells underwent TCR sequencing with the Oncomine TCR Beta short-read assay. Genomic DNA was extracted from the cultured CD4+ T cells with the QIAamp micro DNA kit. The Oncomine TCR Beta libraries from cultured CD4+ T cells were pooled using unique dual indexes and then sequenced on an Illumina iSeq 100. For the original study's pipeline: Non-productive sequences were filtered out, and CDR3s that did not start with C, did not end with F or W, or were shorter than 7 amino acids were discarded. Antigen-specific clonotypes were identified using the MANAFEST web application through comparison of peptide-stimulated wells with reference and other culture wells. To be called positive, a clone needed an FDR below 0.05, an odds ratio above 5, and a productive frequency above 0.1% in at least two of three replicate wells. Clonotypes that were significantly expanded in both SARS-CoV-2 spike wells and at least one common cold coronavirus spike condition were defined as cross-reactive. CDR3 homology was assessed with Levenshtein distances (stringdist) and unrooted phylogenetic trees (ape) in R version 3.6.1. TCRdb reran the public reads through fastp at Q25 and MiXCR, keeping productive beta chains. Under each unique CDR3 protein, matching rows form one entry showing the most common genes and DNA. The V and J calls follow TCRdb's processing rather than the paper's. In this sample the table shows 10,000 to 15,000 distinct CDR3 sequences, roughly 52% of which occur a single time. The top ten clonotypes cover around 12% of the sample.

Remarks on this clonotype: The antigen it binds to is not known. No clone much larger than this one lies a single base away; base qualities are absent.

The CDR3 spans 14 residues, from the cysteine through the phenylalanine. Of the read, only the CDR3 DNA is kept; its 42 bases are in frame from base 1. The germline ends are 10 bases apart after V is trimmed by 3 bases and J by 4 bases. The germline V gene supplies CDR1 SGHVS and CDR2 FNYEAQ. The material sequenced was CD4+ T cells from blood, cultured in vitro. The rearranged chain carries TRBV7-6 and TRBJ2-4; the D segment could be TRBD2, given 6 matching bases. This receptor was taken from a human donor who had recovered from COVID-19. CDR3 sequence: CASSLGGLKNIQYF. The sequenced DNA is TGTGCCAGCAGCTTGGGGGGTCTTAAAAACATTCAGTACTTC.